A few counts support the clone carrying this TCR beta chain. The antigen remains undetermined. Other DNA sequences in the sample encode the same CDR3. With 60 Vbeta and 13 Jbeta primers, the PCR was carried out. TCRdb's copy holds only in-frame clones and misses some; the assay was immunoSEQ multiplex PCR. Of 100,000 to 150,000 clones detected, roughly 79% appear once; the ten largest clones hold around 1.8%. V lost 6 bases to trimming and J lost 0 bases, with 5 bases between them. CDR1 is MNHEY, CDR2 SMNVEV, per germline (reference sequence). CDR3 length: 12 residues. This record comes from a study of cytomegalovirus exposure and HLA in healthy donors. As for the study in general: Of all 400 or so donors who were genotyped, roughly 83% belonged to the Caucasian-associated ancestry cluster.

Findings and limits, study-wide: Highly shared variants forming one cluster were likely a sequencing artifact. What a later analysis reportedly showed was that an Asian-associated ancestry cluster had fewer N-insertions than the approximately 700-donor mean. Analysis performed later found roughly 17,000 TCR beta sequences associated with HLA alleles at 0.05 false discovery rate.

This rearrangement joins TRBV27 to TRBJ1-1, with D unresolved. The sequence was obtained from a woman between 50 and 59 years old in good health and CMV-seronegative. The source material was PBMCs. The CDR3, as DNA: TGTGCCAGCAGCAGTATGAACACTGAAGCTTTCTTT. Amino acids: CASSSMNTEAFF.